The next 10 T cell receptor beta chains were all read from a single sample in a study of blood T cell repertoires in COVID-19. Produced via immunoSEQ multiplex PCR; TCRdb's table is partial and in-frame only. The table shows around 95,000 clones, with approximately 89% occurring only once. Sequenced: peripheral blood. These receptors were obtained from a man aged 45-65 years with active COVID-19.

V usage is TRBV2 and J usage is TRBJ1-1; the match to TRBD1 covers 8 bases. The CDR3 spans 12 residues. Germline trimming cut 6 bases from V and 7 bases from J; bases unmatched to any gene: 4. Germline assignment: CDR1 SNHLY and CDR2 FYNNEI. The CDR3 spells CASRTDRGEAFF. DNA for the CDR3: TGTGCCAGCAGAACCGACAGGGGTGAAGCTTTCTTT.

The rearrangement uses TRBV11-3 and TRBJ2-1, with TRBD2 matching 9 bases. The germline gives CDR1 SGHNT, CDR2 YENEEA. This CDR3 is built from 16 residues. With 3 bases clipped from V and 8 bases from J, the junction kept 11 bases outside the gene matches. This CDR3 is CASSLGVAGARDEQFF. CDR3 in DNA: TGTGCCAGCAGCTTGGGGGTAGCGGGAGCGAGAGATGAGCAGTTCTTC.

The genes are TRBV4-1 and TRBJ2-5, with 8 bases aligning to TRBD1. Germline CDR1 reads MGHRA; CDR2 reads YSYEKL. The CDR3 is 16 amino acids. V lost 3 bases to trimming and J lost 4 bases; unmatched junction nucleotides: 10. CDR3 DNA sequence: TGCGCCAGCAGCCAGACCGGACAGGGAATCGGAGAGACCCAGTACTTC. It specifies CASSQTGQGIGETQYF.

The chain carries TRBV6-2 or TRBV6-3 and TRBJ1-5; D uncertain. The V end was cut by 4 bases, the J end by 6 bases, with 13 bases between. The CDR3 is 14 amino acids. The germline V gene has CDR1 MNHEY and CDR2 SVGEGT. The CDR3 DNA is TGTGCCAGCAGTTGGGGTGGCGGGGTTCAGCCCCAGCATTTT. Amino acids: CASSWGGGVQPQHF.

CDR3 residues: CASRLAGGRGIGELFF. The CDR3 bases are TGTGCCAGCCGCCTAGCGGGGGGGCGGGGAATCGGGGAGCTGTTTTTT. The chain recombines TRBV11-2 with TRBJ2-2, with TRBD2 matching 12 bases. V dropped 8 bases and J dropped 7; count of bases not matched to a gene: 11. The CDR3 has 16 residues. Germline V gives CDR1 SGHAT, CDR2 FQNNGV.

The chain carries TRBV10-3 and TRBJ2-1; perhaps TRBD2 as D (6 bases). Trimming stripped 1 base from V and 4 bases from J, with 11 bases between. There are 15 residues in the CDR3. Germline V gene lookup returns CDR1 ENHRY and CDR2 SYGVKD. The CDR3 loop reads CAISELGGAYNEQFF. In DNA, the CDR3 is TGTGCCATCAGTGAGTTGGGCGGGGCATACAATGAGCAGTTCTTC.

The gene calls are TRBV5-1 and TRBJ2-3; TRBD1 matches 7 bases. J was trimmed by 10 bases and V by 4 bases; bases with no gene match: 6. The CDR3 has 12 amino acids. Germline values: CDR1 SGHRS, CDR2 YFSETQ. The CDR3 is CASSKDRDPQYF. The CDR3 DNA is TGCGCCAGCAGCAAAGACAGGGATCCGCAGTATTTT.

The rearrangement links TRBV7-9 to TRBJ2-1, with 12 bases identical to TRBD2. The CDR3 has 17 residues. Losses at the gene ends were 5 bases for V and 3 bases for J; bases not matched to a gene: 8. Germline values: CDR1 SEHNR, CDR2 FQNEAQ (reference sequence). CDR3 nucleotides: TGTGCCAGCAGCCCTCTAGCGGGGGGGCCTAACTACAATGAGCAGTTCTTC. Residues: CASSPLAGGPNYNEQFF.

A single count supports this clone. The chain is built from TRBV4-1 and TRBJ2-3, with D hard to call. Germline lookup yields CDR1 MGHRA and CDR2 YSYEKL. V was pared by 0 bases and J by 4 bases, with 11 bases between. CDR3 length equals 15 residues. The CDR3 nucleotides read TGCGCCAGCAGCCAAGATGACAACAGCCCAGATACGCAGTATTTT. Translation: CASSQDDNSPDTQYF.

The chain couples TRBV27 to TRBJ2-1; D ambiguous. The germline CDR1 and CDR2 sequences are MNHEY and SMNVEV (reference sequence). Trimming removed 2 bases at V and 4 bases at J, with 9 bases between. This CDR3 has 14 amino acids. CDR3: CASSLGSPYNEQFF. DNA for the CDR3: TGTGCCAGCAGTTTAGGCAGTCCTTACAATGAGCAGTTCTTC.